This TCR beta chain was identified in a study of regulatory T cells in long-lasting Graves disease. Study information: Persistent Graves' disease meant over 5 years of antithyroid drugs with positive TSH receptor antibodies.

Time point of the sample: persistent/refractory GD, antithyroid drugs over 5 years with positive TRAb. PBMC-extracted RNA yielded the TCR library. CDR3-region Arm-PCR and iRepertoire HTBI primers produced the TCR beta libraries. TCRdb independently ran MiXCR on the multiplex PCR reads; one entry per CDR3 protein. In the table there are hundreds of thousands of distinct CDR3 sequences, about a fifth of which are singletons. This clonotype was observed at least ten times. Germline V lookup: CDR1 SGHTA, CDR2 FQGNSA. Trimming removed 5 bases from V and 4 bases from J, with 17 bases in between. This CDR3 spans 15 amino acids.

Sequencing used peripheral blood mononuclear cells (PBMCs), obtained when the disease was refractory, from a patient treated with antithyroid drugs. The sequence came from a female donor with Graves disease. This rearrangement joins TRBV7-2 to TRBJ1-2, with D perhaps matching TRBD1 (5 bases). Here the CDR3 DNA reads TGTGCCAGCAGCGAGGGGTTCAGGCGGGCCTATGGCTACACCTTC. This encodes CASSEGFRRAYGYTF.